Sequencing of this T cell receptor (beta chain) was carried out in a study of blood T cell repertoires in COVID-19. About the research overall: COVID-19 samples collected from the United States, Italy and Spain covered acute and convalescent phases. PBMCs, B-cell-depleted T cells, or T cells were the source of the cDNA or gDNA that made up the material.

Per germline, CDR1 ENHRY and CDR2 SYGVKD. The CDR3 has 16 amino acids. Trimming cost V 5 bases and J 7 bases; bases outside gene matches: 13. Cohorts were assigned according to the clinical history that participants reported. Sequencing used immunoSEQ multiplex PCR; TCRdb keeps in-frame clones, though not all of them. Here the sample spans roughly 290,000 clones, roughly 88% being singletons. This clone was seen once. Sequencing input: PBMCs or T cells enriched from blood (not recorded which). The chain links TRBV10-3 to TRBJ2-1, with 8 bases identical to TRBD1. The TCR was taken from a man younger than 45 who had recovered from COVID-19. CDR3 region: CAISSRTGSSGNEQFF. The CDR3 nucleotides are TGTGCCATCAGTTCGAGGACAGGGAGCTCCGGAAATGAGCAGTTCTTC.